This entry lists 5 T cell receptor beta chains sequenced from one sample in a study of blood T cell repertoires in COVID-19. Only in-frame clones appear in the TCRdb table, and some are missing; sequencing was by immunoSEQ multiplex PCR. The sample holds roughly 120,000 clones, approximately 68% seen once. The material sequenced was peripheral blood. The origin of the receptors is an older woman with acute or convalescent COVID-19.

The chain employs TRBV7-3 and TRBJ2-2; D unclear. The CDR3 loop spans 13 amino acids. In germline, CDR1 is SGHTA, CDR2 FQGTGA. The V end lost 4 bases, the J end lost 2 bases, and 5 bases lay between the germline ends. CDR3 residues: CASSSYNTGELFF. The CDR3 DNA sequence: TGTGCCAGCAGCTCCTATAACACCGGGGAGCTGTTTTTT.

The chain links TRBV18 to TRBJ1-6; 7 bases line up with TRBD1. The trim removed 3 bases at V and 10 bases at J, leaving 18 bases unmatched. Germline V gives CDR1 KGHSH, CDR2 LQKENI. The CDR3 length is 18 residues. For the CDR3, the DNA is TGTGCCAGCTCACCTATCGGGGTGGCCAGGGGGGACGCGTCACCCCTCCACTTT. It translates to CASSPIGVARGDASPLHF. The entire variable domain, with the rest obtained from reference TRBV18 and TRBJ1-6, is as follows: NAGVMQNPRHLVRRRGQEARLRCSPMKGHSHVYWYRQLPEEGLKFMVYLQKENIIDESGMPKERFSAEFPKEGPSILRIQQVVRGDSAAYFCASSPIGVARGDASPLHFGNGTRLTVT.

The chain joins TRBV4-3 to TRBJ2-7; a weak D match, TRBD2 (6 bases). CDR1 and CDR2 from the germline V gene are LGHNA and YSLEER. The ends were cut back, 0 bases at V and 1 base at J, with 16 bases in the middle. The CDR3 has 17 amino acids. CDR3 residues: CASSQDRERGGSYEQYF. CDR3 sequence (DNA): TGCGCCAGCAGCCAAGATCGGGAACGGGGAGGATCCTACGAGCAGTACTTC.

The genes are TRBV7-9 and TRBJ2-6; the D gene is possibly TRBD1 (5 bases). The germline CDR1 and CDR2 sequences are SEHNR and FQNEAQ (reference sequence). This CDR3 contains 17 residues. V lost 1 base to trimming and J lost 0 bases, with 10 bases between them. The CDR3 region is CASSLEGVGSGANVLTF. The CDR3 bases are TGTGCCAGCAGCTTAGAAGGGGTGGGCTCTGGGGCCAACGTCCTGACTTTC.

V usage is TRBV5-4 and J usage is TRBJ2-7, with D possibly matching TRBD1 (6 bases). The CDR3 length is 14 residues. The V end lost 1 base, the J end lost 0 bases, and 8 bases lay between the germline ends. Germline V CDR1 and CDR2: SGHNT, YYREEE (reference sequence). The CDR3 sequence is CASSLRDTSYEQYF. DNA of the CDR3: TGTGCCAGCAGCTTGCGGGACACCTCCTACGAGCAGTACTTC.